A single sample gave rise to the 31 T cell receptor beta chains below, sequenced in a study of identical twins. MiXCR was run by TCRdb on the 5' RACE reads, yielding one entry per CDR3 protein. The table has nearly 250,000 distinct CDR3 sequences, approximately 7% seen once; the top ten hold 3% to 4.5%. These data were also filed under a second study, of yellow fever vaccine responses in identical twins.

The sequencing sample was made of memory (CD45RO+) T cells sorted from blood. The receptors derive from a woman aged 18-29 years in good health.

This clonotype was found a few times. V and J are TRBV20-1 and TRBJ1-5; a weak D match, TRBD1 (6 bases). The CDR3 consists of 16 residues. V was trimmed by 6 bases and J by 1 base, leaving 19 bases between them. CDR1 and CDR2 from the germline V gene are DFQATT and SNEGSKA (reference sequence). Written as DNA, the CDR3 is TGCAGTGCCCACCCGGCGGCAGGGGCAAGCAATCAGCCCCAGCATTTT. Amino acid sequence: CSAHPAAGASNQPQHF.

This clonotype has at least ten counts. This sequence joins TRBV5-1 and TRBJ2-1; D not resolved. The V gene's germline CDR1 is SGHRS and CDR2 YFSETQ. Trimming cost V 5 bases and J 4 bases, with 16 bases left between them. This CDR3 is built from 15 residues. CDR3 residues: CASRFFDDPYNEQFF. The CDR3 DNA follows: TGCGCCAGCAGATTTTTCGACGACCCTTACAATGAGCAGTTCTTC. Full variable domain (remainder filled in from reference TRBV5-1 and TRBJ2-1): KAGVTQTPRYLIKTRGQQVTLSCSPISGHRSVSWYQQTPGQGLQFLFEYFSETQRNKGNFPGRFSGRQFSNSRSEMNVSTLELGDSALYLCASRFFDDPYNEQFFGPGTRLTVL.

The chain employs TRBV5-5 and TRBJ2-7; TRBD1 aligns across 8 bases. This CDR3 spans 14 amino acids. Unmatched junction bases numbered 9, after V lost 6 bases and J lost 4 bases. Looked up from germline, CDR1 is SGHKS and CDR2 is YYEKEE (reference sequence). The CDR3 region has the DNA TGTGCCAGCAACCGCGGACAGGGAACTTACGAGCAGTACTTC. This encodes CASNRGQGTYEQYF.

The genes are TRBV2 and TRBJ2-1; unclear D gene. The germline CDR1 and CDR2 sequences are SNHLY and FYNNEI. The CDR3 is 15 residues long. Trimming stripped 4 bases from V and 8 bases from J, with 18 bases between. CDR3 sequence (DNA): TGTGCCAGCAGTGTGCCGACTTTCCAAAGGGATGAGCAGTTCTTC. This translates into CASSVPTFQRDEQFF.

The table lists this clonotype with many counts. The chain is built from TRBV4-2 and TRBJ2-1; possibly TRBD2 for D (5 bases). CDR1 and CDR2 from the germline V gene are LGHNA and YNFKEQ. V lost 0 bases and J 2 bases, leaving 11 bases between the germline ends. The CDR3 is 16 amino acids. As DNA, the CDR3 is TGTGCCAGCAGCCAAGATTCCCTAGCCGCCTACAATGAGCAGTTCTTC. This translates into CASSQDSLAAYNEQFF.

The rearrangement joins TRBV7-3 to TRBJ2-1; D might be TRBD1 (6 bases). The germline V gene encodes CDR1 SGHTA and CDR2 FQGTGA. The CDR3 has 16 amino acids. V shed 2 bases and J shed 3 bases, with 14 bases lying between them. This chain's CDR3 is CASSLGLGGLYNEQFF. In DNA, the CDR3 is TGTGCCAGCAGCTTAGGCCTAGGGGGTCTCTACAATGAGCAGTTCTTC.

This clonotype occurred many times. V and J are TRBV5-6 and TRBJ1-1; 7 nucleotides agree with TRBD1. This CDR3 contains 16 residues. J was trimmed by 1 base and V by 2 bases; bases with no gene match: 8. Germline-derived CDR1 and CDR2 are SGHDT and YYEEEE. The CDR3 loop is CASSLFDRVGNTEAFF. The CDR3 bases are TGTGCCAGCAGCTTATTCGACAGGGTAGGGAACACTGAAGCTTTCTTT.

This clonotype came up a few times. The chain joins TRBV3-1 to TRBJ1-2, with D possibly matching TRBD1 (5 bases). Trimming shortened V by 0 bases and J by 7 bases, and 12 bases separated the two germline ends. CDR3 size: 14 residues. Germline V gene sequence: CDR1 LGHDT, CDR2 YNNKEL (reference sequence). CDR3 DNA sequence: TGTGCCAGCAGCCAAGATGTGGGGCAAGGTGGCTACACCTTC. Encoded protein: CASSQDVGQGGYTF.

This clonotype has ten or more counts. This rearrangement joins TRBV3-1 to TRBJ2-3; perhaps TRBD2 as D (6 bases). CDR1 is LGHDT and CDR2 is YNNKEL in the germline V gene (reference sequence). This CDR3 has 15 amino acids. The ends were cut back, 5 bases at V and 0 bases at J, with 12 bases in the middle. The CDR3 loop reads CASSSGGSSTDTQYF. The CDR3 DNA reads TGTGCCAGCAGCTCCGGGGGTTCTAGCACAGATACGCAGTATTTT.

The V call is TRBV7-8, the J call TRBJ1-6; D possibly corresponds to TRBD1 (5 bases). The ends were cut back, 5 bases at V and 9 bases at J, with 17 bases in the middle. Germline loops: CDR1 SGHVS, CDR2 FQNEAQ. The CDR3 has 15 residues. In nucleotides, the CDR3 is TGTGCCAGCAGCCCACGGGACCGGGTAGTTTCACCCCTCCACTTT. Translated: CASSPRDRVVSPLHF.

This clonotype occurred many times. J is TRBJ2-1 and V is TRBV29-1, with 16 positions matching TRBD2. This CDR3 spans 16 amino acids. Germline assignment: CDR1 SQVTM and CDR2 ANQGSEA. The J segment lost 4 bases and the V segment lost 6 bases, leaving 6 bases of the junction unmatched. CDR3 in DNA: TGCAGCGTCCCCGGGACTAGCGGGGGGGGATACAATGAGCAGTTCTTC. Its translation: CSVPGTSGGGYNEQFF.

A single count supports this clonotype. A read error may be the cause here, since a much bigger clone is one base away. The chain recombines TRBV12-3 or TRBV12-4 with TRBJ2-1; TRBD2 matches 9 bases. This CDR3 has 18 residues. The DNA of the CDR3 is TGTGCCATCAGTTTAGCGGCTCTTAGCGGGAGCTCCTACAATGAGCAGTTCTTC. The encoded protein is CAISLAALSGSSYNEQFF.

This clonotype was seen ten or more times. The chain carries TRBV29-1 and TRBJ2-1, with 11 bases matching TRBD2. The CDR3 loop spans 16 amino acids. Germline CDR1 SQVTM, CDR2 ANQGSEA. V dropped 3 bases and J dropped 6; count of bases not matched to a gene: 10. The CDR3 sequence is CSVDPSLAGVGNEQFF. CDR3 nucleotides: TGCAGCGTTGACCCCTCACTAGCGGGGGTCGGCAATGAGCAGTTCTTC.

This clonotype was observed at least ten times. This rearrangement joins TRBV5-1 to TRBJ2-1, with D perhaps TRBD1 (5 bases). V gave up 0 bases and J gave up 2 bases, with 9 bases separating them. Germline-derived CDR1 and CDR2 are SGHRS and YFSETQ. The CDR3 covers 15 residues. The CDR3 bases are TGCGCCAGCAGCTTGGACAGGTTGGCCTACAATGAGCAGTTCTTC. It codes for CASSLDRLAYNEQFF.

This clonotype was seen repeatedly, ten times or more. J is TRBJ1-5 and V is TRBV20-1; TRBD1 matches 7 bases. There are 14 residues in the CDR3. Germline CDR1 and CDR2: DFQATT and SNEGSKA (reference sequence). V lost 3 bases to trimming and J lost 7 bases; unmatched junction nucleotides: 9. As DNA, the CDR3 is TGCAGTGCTAGCTCAGGGGGAATCGGCCAGCCCCAGCATTTT. Translated, it gives CSASSGGIGQPQHF.

This clonotype was seen a handful of times. This rearrangement joins TRBV12-3 or TRBV12-4 to TRBJ1-5; 8 bases line up with TRBD1. The junction had 4 bases not matched to a gene; V was cut back by 3 bases and J by 0 bases. The length of the CDR3 is 16 residues. The CDR3 loop reads CASSFTGGYSNQPQHF. In nucleotides, the CDR3 is TGTGCCAGCAGTTTTACAGGGGGATATAGCAATCAGCCCCAGCATTTT.

The CDR3 bases are TGTGCCGTAGGGGCAGGGCACAATCAGCCCCAGCATTTT. Translated, it gives CAVGAGHNQPQHF. The J gene is TRBJ1-5, the V gene TRBV6-1; D possibly corresponds to TRBD1 (5 bases). Germline CDR1 is MNHNS and CDR2 is SASEGT. This CDR3 is built from 13 residues. The ends were cut back, 11 bases at V and 3 bases at J, with 14 bases in the middle.

This clonotype was counted a few times. The chain is built from TRBV18 and TRBJ2-2, with 11 bases matching TRBD2. The germline gives CDR1 KGHSH, CDR2 LQKENI. The CDR3 runs to 17 residues. J was trimmed by 3 bases and V by 0 bases; bases with no gene match: 3. The CDR3 protein is CASSPPTSGMYTGELFF. CDR3 nucleotides: TGTGCCAGCTCACCACCGACTAGCGGGATGTACACCGGGGAGCTGTTTTTT.

Only a few counts were recorded for this clonotype. The rearrangement joins TRBV5-1 to TRBJ2-1; D remains ambiguous. CDR1 SGHRS and CDR2 YFSETQ come from the germline V gene. Between the trimmed V and J ends, which lost 0 bases and 4 bases, there was a span of 8 bases. The CDR3 loop spans 14 amino acids. The CDR3 DNA follows: TGCGCCAGCAGCTTGGCGGCATCTTACAATGAGCAGTTCTTC. Translation gives CASSLAASYNEQFF.

The chain couples TRBV11-2 to TRBJ2-7, with TRBD2 as a possible D gene (7 bases). The CDR3 covers 16 residues. CDR1 is SGHAT, CDR2 FQNNGV, per germline. V dropped 4 bases and J dropped 2 bases, with 18 bases sitting between them. This CDR3 reads CASSSYPRGLTYEQYV. CDR3 nucleotide sequence: TGTGCCAGCAGCTCCTACCCGCGGGGGCTTACCTACGAGCAGTACGTC.

This clonotype was recorded at least ten times. The chain links TRBV14 to TRBJ1-2; 7 positions match TRBD1. The CDR3 has 13 residues. Germline V gives CDR1 SGHDN, CDR2 FVKESK. The ends lost 4 bases at V and 6 bases at J; junction bases unmatched: 5. The DNA of the CDR3 is TGTGCCAGCAGCCCCGGACAGGTGCATGGCTACACCTTC. Its translation: CASSPGQVHGYTF.

This clonotype was found a few times. The chain has TRBV24-1 and TRBJ2-7, with 7 bases matching TRBD2. The CDR3 totals 14 residues. V shed 6 bases and J 4 bases; nucleotides not matched to a gene: 8. Germline CDR1 is KGHDR and CDR2 is SFDVKD. The CDR3 here is CATSPGGSIYEQYF. The CDR3 region has the DNA TGTGCCACCAGTCCCGGCGGGAGTATTTACGAGCAGTACTTC.

This clonotype has a count of ten or more. The V call is TRBV12-3 or TRBV12-4, the J call TRBJ1-1; D not resolved. The germline V and J ends were trimmed by 3 bases and 3 bases, with 8 bases remaining between them. The length of the CDR3 is 13 residues. CDR3 sequence (DNA): TGTGCCAGCAGTTTTGAGCTATACACTGAAGCTTTCTTT. Residues: CASSFELYTEAFF.

J is TRBJ1-4 and V is TRBV2; D is ambiguous. The CDR3 extends over 11 amino acids. Trimming removed 3 bases from V and 14 bases from J, with 10 bases in between. Germline V gene data show CDR1 as SNHLY and CDR2 as FYNNEI. The DNA for the CDR3 is TGTGCCAGCAGTGAGGCAAGGACCCTGTTTTTT. This sequence encodes CASSEARTLFF.

Many counts were recorded for this clonotype. V gene TRBV6-5 combines with J gene TRBJ1-2; D remains unclear. Deletions cut 0 bases from V and 7 bases from J, with 12 bases between. The germline V gene has CDR1 MNHEY and CDR2 SVGAGI. This CDR3 is 14 amino acids long. Here the CDR3 DNA reads TGTGCCAGCAGTTACTCAGGGTCCCTTTCTGGCTACACCTTC. Amino acid sequence: CASSYSGSLSGYTF.

This clonotype was picked up a small number of times. This rearrangement joins TRBV20-1 to TRBJ2-3, with 7 bases matching TRBD2. This CDR3 is built from 14 residues. Unmatched junction bases numbered 7, after V lost 4 bases and J lost 3 bases. The V gene's germline CDR1 is DFQATT and CDR2 SNEGSKA (reference sequence). The CDR3 spells CSATREAGTDTQYF. The CDR3 region has the DNA TGCAGTGCTACCCGGGAGGCAGGAACAGATACGCAGTATTTT.

This clonotype was detected only a few times. The genes are TRBV27 and TRBJ2-7; weak D call: TRBD2 (6 bases). V gave up 6 bases and J gave up 6 bases, with 12 bases separating them. The CDR3 spans 12 residues. Per the germline V gene, CDR1 is MNHEY and CDR2 is SMNVEV (reference sequence). CDR3 sequence: CASSLNGGEQYF. The CDR3 DNA follows: TGTGCCAGCAGCTTAAACGGGGGCGAGCAGTACTTC.

This clonotype was counted many times. V gene TRBV5-1 combines with J gene TRBJ2-3; D may be TRBD2 (6 bases). The germline V and J ends were trimmed by 0 bases and 2 bases, with 7 bases remaining between them. Germline V gene lookup returns CDR1 SGHRS and CDR2 YFSETQ. The CDR3 is made up of 14 amino acids. The CDR3 region has the DNA TGCGCCAGCAGCTTGGGCGGGGACACAGATACGCAGTATTTT. Protein product: CASSLGGDTDTQYF. The full variable domain, in which reference TRBV5-1 and TRBJ2-3 provide the parts outside the CDR3, is KAGVTQTPRYLIKTRGQQVTLSCSPISGHRSVSWYQQTPGQGLQFLFEYFSETQRNKGNFPGRFSGRQFSNSRSEMNVSTLELGDSALYLCASSLGGDTDTQYFGPGTRLTVL.

DNA for the CDR3: TGCGCCAGCAGTAGGGGGGAACCCCAAGAGACCCAGTACTTC. This gives the protein CASSRGEPQETQYF. V and J are TRBV10-2 and TRBJ2-5; D may be TRBD1 or TRBD2 (6 bases each). The V and J ends lost 5 bases and 1 base respectively, with 11 bases between them. This CDR3 is 14 amino acids long. Germline CDR1 is WSHSY and CDR2 is SAAADI.

This clonotype was detected a few times. The chain carries TRBV7-2 and TRBJ2-5, with 8 bases lining up with TRBD2. Germline V gene sequence: CDR1 SGHTA, CDR2 FQGNSA. This CDR3 has 16 amino acids. V was pared by 0 bases and J by 3 bases, with 6 bases of the junction left unmatched. CDR3 nucleotide sequence: TGTGCCAGCAGCTTAGCTAGGACTAGCTTGAAAGAGACCCAGTACTTC. The encoded protein is CASSLARTSLKETQYF.

This clonotype was observed a few times. The chain uses TRBV3-1 and TRBJ1-5, with 8 bases fitting TRBD1. Germline V lookup: CDR1 LGHDT, CDR2 YNNKEL (reference sequence). J lost 6 bases, V lost 1 base, and 5 bases had no gene match. The CDR3 runs 15 residues. The CDR3 region is CASSQGGQGSQPQHF. The CDR3, as DNA: TGTGCCAGCAGCCAAGGCGGACAGGGCTCTCAGCCCCAGCATTTT. Together with reference TRBV3-1 and TRBJ1-5, the CDR3 gives the full variable domain: DTAVSQTPKYLVTQMGNDKSIKCEQNLGHDTMYWYKQDSKKFLKIMFSYNNKELIINETVPNRFSPKSPDKAHLNLHINSLELGDSAVYFCASSQGGQGSQPQHFGDGTRLSIL.